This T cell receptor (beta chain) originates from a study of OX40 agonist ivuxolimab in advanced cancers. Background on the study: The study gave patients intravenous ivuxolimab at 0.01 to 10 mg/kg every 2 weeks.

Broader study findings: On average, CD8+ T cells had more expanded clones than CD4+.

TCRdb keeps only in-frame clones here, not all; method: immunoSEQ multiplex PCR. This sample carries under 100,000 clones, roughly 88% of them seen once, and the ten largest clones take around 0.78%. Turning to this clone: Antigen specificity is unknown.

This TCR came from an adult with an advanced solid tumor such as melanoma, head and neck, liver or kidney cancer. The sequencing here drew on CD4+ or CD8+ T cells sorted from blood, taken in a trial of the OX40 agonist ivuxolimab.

The CDR3 reads CASSPSPTGLYEQYF. CDR3 coding DNA: TGTGCCAGCAGTCCGTCCCCCACAGGGCTCTACGAGCAGTACTTC. V usage is TRBV27 and J usage is TRBJ2-7; tentative D call: TRBD1 (6 bases). Germline CDR1 MNHEY, CDR2 SMNVEV (reference sequence). The V gene lost 5 bases and the J gene lost 3 bases, with 17 bases spanning the gap. The CDR3 is 15 residues long.